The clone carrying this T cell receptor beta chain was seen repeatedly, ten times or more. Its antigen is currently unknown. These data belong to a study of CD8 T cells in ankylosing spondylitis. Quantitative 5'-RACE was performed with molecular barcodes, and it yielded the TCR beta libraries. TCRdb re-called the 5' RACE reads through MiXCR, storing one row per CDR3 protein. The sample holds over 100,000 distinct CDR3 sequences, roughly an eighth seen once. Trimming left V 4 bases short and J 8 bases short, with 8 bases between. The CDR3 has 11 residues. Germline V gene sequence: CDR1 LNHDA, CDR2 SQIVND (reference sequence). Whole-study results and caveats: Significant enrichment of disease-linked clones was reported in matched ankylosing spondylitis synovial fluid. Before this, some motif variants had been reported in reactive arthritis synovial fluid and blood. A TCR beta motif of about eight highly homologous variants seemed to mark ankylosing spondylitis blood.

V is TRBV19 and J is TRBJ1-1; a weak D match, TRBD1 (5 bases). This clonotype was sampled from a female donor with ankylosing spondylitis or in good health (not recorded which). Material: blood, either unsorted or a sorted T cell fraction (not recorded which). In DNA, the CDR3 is TGTGCCAGTAGTAACCGACAGGAAGCTTTCTTT. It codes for CASSNRQEAFF. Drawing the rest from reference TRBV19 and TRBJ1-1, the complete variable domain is DGGITQSPKYLFRKEGQNVTLSCEQNLNHDAMYWYRQDPGQGLRLIYYSQIVNDFQKGDIAEGYSVSREKKESFPLTVTSAQKNPTAFYLCASSNRQEAFFGQGTRLTVV.